A selection of T cell receptor beta chains follows, all from one sample in a study of regulatory T cells in long-lasting Graves disease. TCRdb itself ran the multiplex PCR reads through MiXCR, one entry per CDR3 protein. This sample has hundreds of thousands of distinct CDR3 sequences, with roughly 16% found just once. The same sample was also used in a study of T cells in Graves' hyperthyroidism and ophthalmopathy.

The source material was peripheral blood mononuclear cells (PBMCs), sampled at new diagnosis, from a patient treated with antithyroid drugs. These receptors originate from a woman younger than 45 with Graves disease. The CDR3 runs from the conserved cysteine through the conserved F or W. Each record gives: D gene, V gene, J gene, clone size, CDR3 protein, CDR3 DNA. A D gene is named only where the DNA matches it firmly. The size entry is marked missing in some rows and otherwise reads once, few, many or a size class.

d_call: TRBD2
v_call: TRBV7-2
j_call: TRBJ2-1
clone_size: NA
cdr3_aa: CASSQDLSGRFFEQFF
cdr3_nt: TGTGCCAGCAGCCAAGATCTTAGCGGGAGATTCTTCGAGCAGTTCTTC

d_call: NA
v_call: TRBV28
j_call: TRBJ1-6
clone_size: many
cdr3_aa: CASSLPDRHNSPLHF
cdr3_nt: TGTGCCAGCAGTTTACCCGACAGACATAATTCACCCCTCCACTTT

d_call: NA
v_call: TRBV28
j_call: TRBJ2-3
clone_size: many
cdr3_aa: CASSLYPQGHTQYF
cdr3_nt: TGTGCCAGCAGTTTGTATCCTCAGGGACATACGCAGTATTTT

d_call: NA
v_call: TRBV20-1
j_call: TRBJ2-5
clone_size: many
cdr3_aa: CSAKFRGRGETQYF
cdr3_nt: TGCAGTGCTAAGTTTCGTGGAAGGGGGGAGACCCAGTACTTC

d_call: TRBD2
v_call: TRBV20-1
j_call: TRBJ2-7
clone_size: NA
cdr3_aa: CSARGLAGGDEQYF
cdr3_nt: TGCAGTGCTAGGGGACTAGCGGGAGGGGACGAGCAGTACTTC

d_call: NA
v_call: TRBV7-2
j_call: TRBJ2-7
clone_size: many
cdr3_aa: CASSLAQASYEQYF
cdr3_nt: TGTGCCAGCAGCTTAGCGCAGGCCTCCTACGAGCAGTACTTC

d_call: TRBD2
v_call: TRBV5-1
j_call: TRBJ2-1
clone_size: few
cdr3_aa: CASSSRLADNNEQFF
cdr3_nt: TGCGCCAGCAGCTCTAGACTAGCGGACAACAATGAGCAGTTCTTC

d_call: TRBD2
v_call: TRBV28
j_call: TRBJ2-5
clone_size: many
cdr3_aa: CASSQGTSGQETQYF
cdr3_nt: TGTGCCAGCAGTCAGGGGACTAGCGGCCAAGAGACCCAGTACTTC

d_call: NA
v_call: TRBV20-1
j_call: TRBJ2-2
clone_size: few
cdr3_aa: CSAREGQPSNTGELFF
cdr3_nt: TGCAGTGCTAGAGAAGGGCAGCCCTCGAACACCGGGGAGCTGTTTTTT

d_call: NA
v_call: TRBV12-3/TRBV12-4
j_call: TRBJ1-5
clone_size: many
cdr3_aa: CASSFRTRDQPQHF
cdr3_nt: TGTGCCAGCAGTTTTCGGACTCGGGATCAGCCCCAGCATTTT

d_call: NA
v_call: TRBV20-1
j_call: TRBJ2-5
clone_size: few
cdr3_aa: CSARDSASVQETQYF
cdr3_nt: TGCAGTGCTAGAGATTCCGCAAGCGTCCAAGAGACCCAGTACTTC

d_call: TRBD1
v_call: TRBV6-1
j_call: TRBJ1-1
clone_size: NA
cdr3_aa: CASSEAGTANTEAFF
cdr3_nt: TGTGCCAGCAGTGAAGCGGGGACAGCGAACACTGAAGCTTTCTTT

d_call: NA
v_call: TRBV27
j_call: TRBJ2-7
clone_size: once
cdr3_aa: CASGLDYEQYF
cdr3_nt: TGTGCCAGCGGCCTTGACTACGAGCAGTACTTC

d_call: NA
v_call: TRBV10-3
j_call: TRBJ1-5
clone_size: few
cdr3_aa: CAISGTSQGQPQHF
cdr3_nt: TGTGCCATCAGTGGAACCTCACAGGGACAGCCCCAGCATTTT

d_call: TRBD1
v_call: TRBV20-1
j_call: TRBJ1-6
clone_size: NA
cdr3_aa: CSAREQGDSPLHF
cdr3_nt: TGCAGTGCTAGGGAGCAGGGGGACTCACCCCTCCACTTT

d_call: TRBD1
v_call: TRBV7-8
j_call: TRBJ1-3
clone_size: NA
cdr3_aa: CASSLIQGFGNTIYF
cdr3_nt: TGTGCCAGCAGCTTGATACAGGGGTTCGGAAACACCATATATTTT

d_call: NA
v_call: TRBV28
j_call: TRBJ1-2
clone_size: few
cdr3_aa: CASYMTIYGYTF
cdr3_nt: TGTGCCAGCTATATGACGATCTATGGCTACACCTTC

d_call: NA
v_call: TRBV28
j_call: TRBJ2-1
clone_size: few
cdr3_aa: CASSPRRGTNEQFF
cdr3_nt: TGTGCCAGCAGTCCAAGGCGGGGTACCAATGAGCAGTTCTTC

d_call: TRBD2
v_call: TRBV11-2
j_call: TRBJ2-1
clone_size: many
cdr3_aa: CASSFLAGPYNEQFF
cdr3_nt: TGTGCCAGCAGCTTCCTAGCGGGCCCCTACAATGAGCAGTTCTTC

d_call: NA
v_call: TRBV12-3/TRBV12-4
j_call: TRBJ2-7
clone_size: many
cdr3_aa: CASSLNPSSYEQYF
cdr3_nt: TGTGCCAGCAGTTTAAACCCGAGCTCCTACGAGCAGTACTTC

d_call: NA
v_call: TRBV28
j_call: TRBJ2-1
clone_size: many
cdr3_aa: CASRQPEGHEQFF
cdr3_nt: TGTGCCAGTCGGCAGCCGGAGGGCCATGAGCAGTTCTTC

d_call: NA
v_call: TRBV7-9
j_call: TRBJ2-7
clone_size: few
cdr3_aa: CASSLALRGTAF
cdr3_nt: TGTGCCAGCAGCTTAGCGCTAAGAGGTACGGCCTTC

d_call: NA
v_call: TRBV7-9
j_call: TRBJ1-1
clone_size: many
cdr3_aa: CASSRTNTEAFF
cdr3_nt: TGTGCCAGCTCACGTACGAACACTGAAGCTTTCTTT

d_call: NA
v_call: TRBV7-2
j_call: TRBJ2-7
clone_size: many
cdr3_aa: CASSLGFEYEQYF
cdr3_nt: TGTGCCAGCAGCTTGGGGTTTGAGTACGAGCAGTACTTC

d_call: NA
v_call: TRBV19
j_call: TRBJ2-7
clone_size: NA
cdr3_aa: CASSDSGPAYEQYF
cdr3_nt: TGTGCCAGTAGTGATTCGGGCCCCGCCTACGAGCAGTACTTC

d_call: TRBD2
v_call: TRBV20-1
j_call: TRBJ2-3
clone_size: NA
cdr3_aa: CSAPRTSGTDTQYF
cdr3_nt: TGCAGTGCTCCCCGGACTAGCGGCACAGATACGCAGTATTTT

d_call: NA
v_call: TRBV3-1
j_call: TRBJ1-3
clone_size: few
cdr3_aa: CASSQDWGRRNTIYF
cdr3_nt: TGTGCCAGCAGCCAAGATTGGGGTCGGAGAAACACCATATATTTT

d_call: NA
v_call: TRBV5-5
j_call: TRBJ2-1
clone_size: few
cdr3_aa: CASSSGEIAYNEQFF
cdr3_nt: TGTGCCAGCAGCTCAGGAGAGATAGCCTACAATGAGCAGTTCTTC

d_call: TRBD2
v_call: TRBV28
j_call: TRBJ2-7
clone_size: NA
cdr3_aa: CASSFRLAGGADYEQYF
cdr3_nt: TGTGCCAGCAGTTTTAGATTAGCGGGAGGGGCGGACTACGAGCAGTACTTC

d_call: NA
v_call: TRBV2
j_call: TRBJ1-5
clone_size: many
cdr3_aa: CASKSRVDSNQPQHF
cdr3_nt: TGTGCCAGCAAATCTCGGGTGGACAGCAATCAGCCCCAGCATTTT

d_call: NA
v_call: TRBV2
j_call: TRBJ2-5
clone_size: many
cdr3_aa: CASSASGEETQYF
cdr3_nt: TGTGCCAGCAGTGCCAGCGGCGAAGAGACCCAGTACTTC

d_call: NA
v_call: TRBV28
j_call: TRBJ2-7
clone_size: many
cdr3_aa: CASSSYTYEQYF
cdr3_nt: TGTGCCAGCAGTTCGTATACCTACGAGCAGTACTTC

d_call: NA
v_call: TRBV15
j_call: TRBJ2-1
clone_size: NA
cdr3_aa: CATSGGKGEGEQFF
cdr3_nt: TGTGCCACCAGTGGGGGAAAGGGGGAGGGTGAGCAGTTCTTC

d_call: TRBD1
v_call: TRBV6-2/TRBV6-3
j_call: TRBJ2-2
clone_size: NA
cdr3_aa: CASKASDRVATGELFF
cdr3_nt: TGTGCCAGCAAAGCGTCGGACAGGGTGGCCACCGGGGAGCTGTTTTTT

d_call: TRBD1
v_call: TRBV28
j_call: TRBJ1-5
clone_size: NA
cdr3_aa: CASSPGGSNRPQHF
cdr3_nt: TGTGCCAGCAGTCCAGGGGGGAGCAATCGGCCCCAGCATTTT

d_call: TRBD2
v_call: TRBV29-1
j_call: TRBJ2-3
clone_size: few
cdr3_aa: CSVVRGRAEVRTDTQYF
cdr3_nt: TGCAGCGTTGTTCGCGGGAGGGCCGAGGTCCGCACAGATACGCAGTATTTT

d_call: NA
v_call: TRBV15
j_call: TRBJ2-1
clone_size: many
cdr3_aa: CATSREDYNEQFF
cdr3_nt: TGTGCCACCAGCAGAGAGGACTACAATGAGCAGTTCTTC

d_call: NA
v_call: TRBV27
j_call: TRBJ2-7
clone_size: few
cdr3_aa: CASRQRGGGYEQYF
cdr3_nt: TGTGCCAGCAGACAGAGGGGGGGGGGCTACGAGCAGTACTTC

d_call: NA
v_call: TRBV24-1
j_call: TRBJ1-3
clone_size: NA
cdr3_aa: CATSEANTIYF
cdr3_nt: TGTGCCACCAGTGAGGCAAACACCATATATTTT

d_call: NA
v_call: TRBV5-1
j_call: TRBJ2-7
clone_size: many
cdr3_aa: CASSSTQWGLSNEQYF
cdr3_nt: TGCGCCAGCAGCTCCACTCAATGGGGGCTTAGTAACGAGCAGTACTTC

d_call: TRBD1
v_call: TRBV6-1
j_call: TRBJ1-4
clone_size: NA
cdr3_aa: CASSAPGTGHEKLFF
cdr3_nt: TGTGCCAGCAGTGCCCCCGGGACAGGGCATGAAAAACTGTTTTTT

d_call: NA
v_call: TRBV20-1
j_call: TRBJ2-7
clone_size: many
cdr3_aa: CSAGNQYNSYEQYF
cdr3_nt: TGCAGTGCTGGAAACCAATACAACTCCTACGAGCAGTACTTC

d_call: NA
v_call: TRBV7-9
j_call: TRBJ1-2
clone_size: many
cdr3_aa: CASSLAMGSYGYTF
cdr3_nt: TGTGCCAGCAGCTTAGCTATGGGATCCTATGGCTACACCTTC

d_call: NA
v_call: TRBV7-8
j_call: TRBJ2-4
clone_size: many
cdr3_aa: CASSLSRQGGKNIQYF
cdr3_nt: TGTGCCAGCAGCTTAAGTCGGCAGGGGGGCAAAAACATTCAGTACTTC

d_call: NA
v_call: TRBV20-1
j_call: TRBJ2-3
clone_size: NA
cdr3_aa: CSTTPGSTDTQYF
cdr3_nt: TGCAGTACCACACCGGGGAGCACAGATACGCAGTATTTT

d_call: NA
v_call: TRBV30
j_call: TRBJ1-2
clone_size: few
cdr3_aa: CAWSKSGPRSNYGYTF
cdr3_nt: TGTGCCTGGAGTAAGTCGGGTCCGCGTTCCAACTATGGCTACACCTTC